What follows are 21 T cell receptor beta chains derived from one specimen sequenced in a study of CD8 T cells in ankylosing spondylitis. TCRdb recomputed calls from the 5' RACE reads with MiXCR, one row per CDR3 protein. Of fewer than 250,000 distinct CDR3 sequences in the sample, 8% to 11% are singletons; the top ten hold 2.6%. The material sequenced was blood, either unsorted or a sorted T cell fraction (not recorded which). Receptors originate from a male donor with ankylosing spondylitis or in good health (not recorded which).

At least ten counts were recorded for this clonotype. This rearrangement joins TRBV5-1 to TRBJ1-6; 7 bases fit TRBD1. CDR3 size: 15 residues. CDR1 is SGHRS and CDR2 is YFSETQ in the germline V gene. Unmatched junction bases numbered 5, after V lost 0 bases and J lost 8 bases. CDR3 region: CASSLDGQADSPLHF. The CDR3 nucleotides read TGCGCCAGCAGCTTGGATGGACAGGCAGATTCACCCCTCCACTTT.

V is TRBV5-4 and J is TRBJ2-3, with 9 bases lining up with TRBD1. Germline V CDR1 and CDR2: SGHNT, YYREEE (reference sequence). V shed 0 bases, J shed 6 bases, and the junction held 2 bases outside the gene matches. This CDR3 contains 14 residues. The CDR3 DNA reads as TGTGCCAGCAGCTTGGGGACAGGGGATGATACGCAGTATTTT. It is translated as CASSLGTGDDTQYF.

The chain has TRBV7-8 and TRBJ2-7; 9 positions match TRBD2. Germline V lookup: CDR1 SGHVS, CDR2 FQNEAQ. The trim removed 4 bases at V and 2 bases at J, leaving 12 bases unmatched. This CDR3 has 17 residues. The CDR3 is CASSSRPTSGEPYEQYF. CDR3 nucleotides: TGTGCCAGCAGCTCCCGCCCGACTAGCGGAGAACCCTACGAGCAGTACTTC.

The sample holds a few counts of this clonotype. This chain uses TRBV12-3 or TRBV12-4 with TRBJ2-7; possibly TRBD1 for D (5 bases). Trimming pared 5 bases from V and 0 bases from J, leaving 14 bases between. There are 15 residues in the CDR3. This CDR3 is CASSLRAYSSYEQYF. The CDR3, as DNA: TGTGCCAGCAGTCTCAGGGCCTACAGCTCCTACGAGCAGTACTTC.

This clonotype was observed many times. V and J are TRBV13 and TRBJ2-7, with D perhaps matching TRBD2 (6 bases). The CDR3 sequence is 17 residues long. Germline V lookup: CDR1 PRHDT, CDR2 FYEKMQ (reference sequence). V lost 0 bases to trimming and J lost 1 base, with 16 bases between them. The CDR3 DNA reads as TGTGCCAGCAGCTTAGGCGGGGGTTTGGGCCAGTCCTACGAGCAGTACTTC. This sequence encodes CASSLGGGLGQSYEQYF.

This clonotype was counted at least ten times. The chain employs TRBV5-1 and TRBJ2-1; D unclear. The CDR3 consists of 14 residues. Trimming took 0 bases from V and 6 from J, leaving 10 bases between them. Germline CDR1 is SGHRS and CDR2 is YFSETQ. The CDR3 coding sequence is TGCGCCAGCAGCTTGGACGTCTCCGGCAATGAGCAGTTCTTC. Protein sequence: CASSLDVSGNEQFF.

This clonotype was found many times. The gene calls are TRBV7-8 and TRBJ2-1, with D possibly being TRBD1 (5 bases). Germline CDR1 is SGHVS and CDR2 is FQNEAQ. V shed 4 bases and J shed 9 bases, with 13 bases lying between them. This CDR3 comprises 13 residues. CDR3 bases: TGTGCCAGCAGCTCCTCAGGGTTACCTGAGCAGTTCTTC. Amino acid sequence: CASSSSGLPEQFF.

In its sample, this clonotype was seen a few times. This chain joins TRBV10-1 and TRBJ1-1; D perhaps matches TRBD1 (6 bases). Per germline, CDR1 WNHNN and CDR2 SYGVQD (reference sequence). This CDR3 is built from 14 residues. V was shortened by 7 bases and J by 1 base, with 13 bases between the two germline ends. DNA of the CDR3: TGCGCCAGCAAAGGACAGAGTACGAACACTGAAGCTTTCTTT. It yields the protein CASKGQSTNTEAFF.

This clonotype appeared many times. The rearrangement uses TRBV6-1 and TRBJ2-7; TRBD2 might be the D (5 bases). The CDR3 runs to 15 residues. V gave up 3 bases and J gave up 3 bases, with 15 bases separating them. The germline gives CDR1 MNHNS, CDR2 SASEGT. The DNA of the CDR3 is TGTGCCAGCAGTGATTTAGGACTTCCCGGCTACGAGCAGTACTTC. This sequence encodes CASSDLGLPGYEQYF.

This clonotype was detected many times. The V call is TRBV12-3 or TRBV12-4, the J call TRBJ1-1; 9 positions match TRBD1. After removal of 6 bases from V and 1 base from J, the junction contained 3 bases not matched to a gene. The CDR3 spans 14 residues. The CDR3 DNA is TGTGCCAGCAGAGCGACAGGGGGGAACACTGAAGCTTTCTTT. Translated: CASRATGGNTEAFF.

This clonotype was seen repeatedly, ten times or more. J is TRBJ1-1 and V is TRBV6-6; possibly TRBD1 for D (6 bases). Germline CDR1 is MNHNY and CDR2 is SVGAGI (reference sequence). The CDR3 extends over 13 amino acids. The germline V and J ends were trimmed by 7 bases and 5 bases, with 14 bases remaining between them. CDR3 region: CASNIGGPTEAFF. The CDR3 nucleotides read TGTGCCAGCAATATAGGGGGGCCTACTGAAGCTTTCTTT.

The sample holds many counts of this clonotype. The chain joins TRBV20-1 to TRBJ2-3; TRBD2 aligns across 7 bases. Unmatched junction bases numbered 7, after V lost 6 bases and J lost 1 base. Germline V gives CDR1 DFQATT, CDR2 SNEGSKA (reference sequence). The CDR3 consists of 14 residues. The CDR3 region has the DNA TGCAGTGCAACCACTAGCGATGGCACAGATACGCAGTATTTT. It codes for CSATTSDGTDTQYF.

The V gene is TRBV11-2, the J gene TRBJ2-3; D is uncertain. The CDR3 runs 13 residues. Per germline, CDR1 SGHAT and CDR2 FQNNGV. V gave up 5 bases and J gave up 1 base, with 7 bases separating them. The CDR3 bases are TGTGCCAGCAGCGAGATCGGCACAGATACGCAGTATTTT. It specifies CASSEIGTDTQYF.

This clonotype was recorded at least ten times. This chain links TRBV11-2 with TRBJ1-5; D is unclear. Trimming removed 4 bases from V and 3 bases from J, with 7 bases in between. CDR1 and CDR2 from the germline V gene are SGHAT and FQNNGV. This CDR3 has 13 residues. Written as DNA, the CDR3 is TGTGCCAGCAGCTATCAGACCAATCAGCCCCAGCATTTT. Protein product: CASSYQTNQPQHF.

This clonotype was detected many times. The chain combines TRBV20-1 with TRBJ1-3; D not certain. Trimming shortened V by 0 bases and J by 0 bases, and 12 bases separated the two germline ends. The CDR3 sequence is 16 residues long. Germline V gene lookup returns CDR1 DFQATT and CDR2 SNEGSKA (reference sequence). The CDR3 coding sequence is TGCAGTGCTAGAGATCTGCGGCGCAACTCTGGAAACACCATATATTTT. Its translation: CSARDLRRNSGNTIYF.

This clonotype has at least ten counts. The rearrangement uses TRBV10-3 and TRBJ2-2; 8 nucleotides align to TRBD2. Germline V CDR1 and CDR2: ENHRY, SYGVKD. The ends lost 7 bases at V and 7 bases at J; junction bases unmatched: 14. The CDR3 covers 16 residues. The CDR3: CAIKRAGAPRGGELFF. CDR3 sequence (DNA): TGTGCCATCAAACGAGCGGGAGCCCCCAGAGGCGGGGAGCTGTTTTTT.

This clonotype was seen ten or more times. The genes are TRBV29-1 and TRBJ1-1; possible D gene TRBD1, 6 bases. Germline V lookup: CDR1 SQVTM, CDR2 ANQGSEA. Trimming stripped 4 bases from V and 4 bases from J, with 19 bases between. This CDR3 has 15 amino acids. In DNA, the CDR3 is TGCAGCGTTGGAGGGGGGGGGGCATTCATCACTGAAGCTTTCTTT. It specifies CSVGGGGAFITEAFF.

This clonotype has ten or more counts. CDR3 sequence reads: CASSDPLGVSEAFF. The CDR3 region has the DNA TGTGCCAGCAGTGACCCCCTCGGGGTTTCTGAAGCTTTCTTT. This chain connects TRBV6-1 to TRBJ1-1; no reliable D call. CDR3 length: 14 residues. V lost 3 bases, J lost 6 bases, and 14 bases lay in between. Germline assignment: CDR1 MNHNS and CDR2 SASEGT.

In its sample, this clonotype was seen many times. The V and J genes are TRBV5-1 and TRBJ2-1; a weak D match, TRBD2 (6 bases). Per germline, CDR1 SGHRS and CDR2 YFSETQ. This CDR3 has 15 amino acids. Trimming removed 0 bases at V and 2 bases at J, with 9 bases between. CDR3 amino acids: CASSLGLEAYNEQFF. CDR3 in DNA: TGCGCCAGCAGCTTGGGACTAGAAGCCTACAATGAGCAGTTCTTC.

The table lists this clonotype with many counts. V and J are TRBV28 and TRBJ2-3; the D is unclear. The CDR3 sequence is 15 residues long. The ends were cut back, 6 bases at V and 3 bases at J, with 16 bases in the middle. Germline lookup yields CDR1 MDHEN and CDR2 SYDVKM. DNA of the CDR3: TGTGCCAGCAGCTTAGGTGGGGTACGGACAGATACGCAGTATTTT. Protein: CASSLGGVRTDTQYF.

This clonotype was recorded many times. The chain combines TRBV9 with TRBJ1-3; maybe TRBD1 (5 bases). V was clipped by 3 bases and J by 0 bases, with 13 bases between them. Germline-derived CDR1 and CDR2 are SGDLS and YYNGEE. The CDR3 has 16 amino acids. The CDR3 DNA follows: TGTGCCAGCAGCGACGGGACGGCTAGCTCTGGAAACACCATATATTTT. Encoded protein: CASSDGTASSGNTIYF.